This T cell receptor beta chain was captured in a study of blood T cell repertoires in COVID-19. Study as a whole: Sites in the United States, Italy and Spain provided acute and convalescent COVID-19 samples. PBMCs, B-cell-depleted T cells, or T cells provided the cDNA or gDNA that made up the material.

Clones were sequenced by immunoSEQ multiplex PCR, and TCRdb holds only the in-frame ones, with some missing. In the table there are approximately 150,000 clones, approximately 80% of which are singletons. Participants reported their clinical history, and cohort assignment relied on those reports. Symptom resolution, clearance, or two negative PCRs marked the recovered donors of Cohort 3. The CDR3 covers 15 residues. Looked up from germline, CDR1 is SGDLS and CDR2 is YYNGEE. The V and J ends lost 3 bases and 10 bases, in that order; junction bases with no gene match: 9. This sequence originates from a woman aged 40-49 years who had recovered from COVID-19. The sample taken for sequencing was PBMCs or T cells enriched from blood (not recorded which). The chain is built from TRBV9 and TRBJ2-1; 11 bases map to TRBD2. The CDR3 reads CASSAHSGRAEEQFF. DNA of the CDR3: TGTGCCAGCAGCGCGCATAGCGGGAGGGCGGAGGAGCAGTTCTTC.